This T cell receptor beta chain was sequenced for a study of T cell responses to AZD1222 COVID-19 vaccine. Study-level results: Epitopes outside B.1.351 and B.1.1.7 mutated regions reportedly drew nearly half of spike TCRs.

The CDR3 totals 13 residues. The V gene lost 0 bases and the J gene lost 5 bases, with 6 bases spanning the gap. The V gene's germline CDR1 is SGHRS and CDR2 YFSETQ. Some clones are missing from TCRdb's copy, which holds only in-frame ones; the method was immunoSEQ multiplex PCR. This table holds some 140,000 clones, around 90% found once. With regard to this clone: Its antigen remains unidentified.

The sequence derives from an adult in good health. The chain is built from TRBV5-1 and TRBJ1-5; D gene uncertain. Sequenced here: peripheral blood, sampled on day 0 of AZD1222 vaccination. The chain's CDR3 is CASSLDPDQPQHF. CDR3 in DNA: TGCGCCAGCAGCTTGGATCCCGATCAGCCCCAGCATTTT.